The source of this T cell receptor beta chain is a study of cytotoxic CD8 clonotypes in ibrutinib-treated CLL. Study in general: The cohort had around 11 relapsed/refractory and 15 treatment-naive patients, 17 to 18 IGHV unmutated.

Method: immunoSEQ multiplex PCR; TCRdb's copy keeps in-frame clones and lacks some. The table records approximately 120,000 clones, approximately 80% of them present only once. The study's findings and limits: The clonality went up when patients responded to ibrutinib and dropped back toward baseline at progression.

Of note for this clone: Its antigen is not known.

This CDR3 spans 15 amino acids. Germline V gene data show CDR1 as SGHVS and CDR2 as FQNEAQ. V lost 2 bases and J 0 bases, leaving 10 bases between the germline ends. The sample here was PBMCs, taken after 24 months of ibrutinib treatment. This receptor was taken from a human donor with chronic lymphocytic leukemia. The genes are TRBV7-8 and TRBJ1-1, with a weak D call TRBD1 (5 bases). The CDR3 spells CASSLIKTVNTEAFF. The CDR3 nucleotides read TGTGCCAGCAGCTTAATTAAGACAGTGAACACTGAAGCTTTCTTT.